The TCR beta chain under discussion was sequenced for a study of CD8 T cells in ankylosing spondylitis. General study points: Earlier authors reported some of these motif variants in reactive arthritis synovial fluid and blood. Disease-linked clones bore a CD8+ phenotype, appearing relatively rarely in peripheral blood. Seemingly distinctive of ankylosing spondylitis blood was a TCR beta motif formed by eight highly homologous variants. The clones that were linked to disease were reported to be significantly enriched in matched synovial fluid samples from ankylosing spondylitis patients.

Turning to this clonotype: Its antigen is undetermined.

The CDR3 runs to 19 residues. Trimming removed 6 bases from V and 0 bases from J, with 23 bases in between. CDR1 and CDR2 from the germline V gene are SNHLY and FYNNEI. 5'-RACE, quantitative and with molecular barcodes, yielded the TCR beta libraries. Via MiXCR, TCRdb re-called the 5' RACE reads, giving one row per CDR3 protein. The table has about 220,000 distinct CDR3 sequences, around 17% seen once. The sequence came from a male donor with ankylosing spondylitis. Sequencing was done on a sample of blood, either unsorted or a sorted T cell fraction (not recorded which). This rearrangement joins TRBV2 to TRBJ1-4, with D hard to call. CDR3 region: CASRSDKETYRATNEKLFF. In nucleotides, the CDR3 is TGTGCCAGCAGGAGCGACAAGGAAACTTACAGAGCAACTAATGAAAAACTGTTTTTT.